This T cell receptor beta chain appears in the sequencing data of a study of T cell clones after liver transplantation. Study-wide context: Standard immunosuppression, with no induction, continued until 12-24 months after transplant.

Comments on this clone: Its antigen is unknown.

This table comes from immunoSEQ multiplex PCR, and its TCRdb copy is limited to in-frame clones, with some not included. The data show about 70,000 clones, under 90% seen once. Study-wide results and caveats: The donor-reactive repertoire was only partly measurable in a couple of subjects, lacking donor cells. In most of the 8 subjects, circulating graft-donor-reactive CD4 TCRbeta sequences fell significantly after transplant.

Germline CDR1 reads MDHEN; CDR2 reads SYDVKM. This CDR3 contains 15 residues. The ends were cut back, 10 bases at V and 1 base at J, with 19 bases in the middle. Unstimulated PBMCs were sorted into CD3+CD4+ and CD3+CD8+ populations. The material was CD4+ T cells from blood, obtained 12 months after liver transplant. The genes are TRBV28 and TRBJ1-1; perhaps TRBD1 as D (6 bases). The source is a human patient who received a liver transplant. Some T cells may be provided by the graft donor. The CDR3 reads CAIDRGGNGNTEAFF. The CDR3 DNA sequence: TGTGCCATCGATAGAGGGGGGAACGGGAACACTGAAGCTTTCTTT.